This T cell receptor (beta chain) was observed in a study of CD8 T cells in Susac syndrome. Germline CDR1 reads SGHNT; CDR2 reads YYREEE (reference sequence). V lost 4 bases and J lost 3, with 5 bases in between. The CDR3 loop spans 12 amino acids. In this sample, this clonotype turned up a few times. CD8+ and CD4+ T cells from blood underwent TCR beta sequencing. The multiple sclerosis control group was made up of treatment-naive patients with stable or active relapsing-remitting disease. Reverse transcription of roughly 0.5 to 1 ug RNA used random hexamers. TCRdb reprocessed the immunoSEQ multiplex PCR reads with MiXCR, giving one entry per CDR3 protein. Among around 130,000 distinct CDR3 sequences listed, under 95% were seen once.

This clonotype was sampled from a human donor with multiple sclerosis. This sequence joins TRBV5-4 and TRBJ2-1; no clear D. The specimen sequenced was CD8+ T cells from PBMCs. This CDR3 is CASSIDYNEQFF. CDR3 coding DNA: TGTGCCAGCAGCATTGACTACAATGAGCAGTTCTTC.